The rows below give T cell receptor beta chains drawn from one sample of a study of OX40 agonist ivuxolimab in advanced cancers. Assay used: immunoSEQ multiplex PCR; TCRdb lists only in-frame clones, some missing. The table shows around 40,000 clones, with about 89% occurring only once. The source material was CD4+ or CD8+ T cells sorted from blood, sampled in a trial of the OX40 agonist ivuxolimab. These TCRs come from an adult with an advanced solid tumor such as melanoma, head and neck, liver or kidney cancer. The CDR3 runs from the conserved cysteine through the conserved F or W. D genes are given only for firm matches. A row's size may be missing; if present it is once, few, many or a size class.

>TRBD2|TRBJ2-1|TRBV19|.
TGTGCCAGTAGTATCCCCCCGGGGCGGGGGGGATTGGATGAGCAGTTCTTC
CASSIPPGRGGLDEQFF
>.|TRBJ2-7|TRBV28|.
TGTGCCAGTTGGGAGCTCGGGGTGATGAACGAGCAGTACTTC
CASWELGVMNEQYF
>TRBD1|TRBJ1-4|TRBV11-2|.
TGTGCCAGCAGCCATTACAGGGGTGCAACTAATGAAAAACTGTTTTTT
CASSHYRGATNEKLFF
>.|TRBJ1-1|TRBV18|.
TGTGCCAGCTCACCACTACGGGAGAACACTGAAGCTTTCTTT
CASSPLRENTEAFF
>TRBD1|TRBJ1-5|TRBV19|.
TGTGCCAGTAGTACAGCCGGGACAGGGGGGCATTTT
CASSTAGTGGHF
>.|TRBJ1-3|TRBV4-1|.
TGCGCCAGCAGCCACCCCGGGTCCGTCTCTGGAAACACCATATATTTT
CASSHPGSVSGNTIYF
>TRBD1|TRBJ2-2|TRBV7-2|.
TGTGCCAGCAGCTTAGTAGGGACAGGGGGGACCGGGGAGCTGTTTTTT
CASSLVGTGGTGELFF
>.|TRBJ2-6|TRBV2|.
TGTGCCAGCAGGGGGGTTAGAGCTGGGGCCAACGTCCTGACTTTC
CASRGVRAGANVLTF
>.|TRBJ2-2|TRBV28|.
TGTGCCAGCAGGGGGGTCAGGCCCAACACCGGGGAGCTGTTTTTT
CASRGVRPNTGELFF
>TRBD1|TRBJ1-2|TRBV7-9|.
TGTGCCAGCAGCTTAGAGGGACAGGCCGATGGCTACACCTTC
CASSLEGQADGYTF
>.|TRBJ2-3|TRBV2|.
TGTGCCAGCAGTGAGGGAGATACGCAGTATTTT
CASSEGDTQYF
>.|TRBJ2-1|TRBV9|.
TGTGCCAGCAGCGTATCCCTTCCGGGGCCTACCTCCTACAATGAGCAGTTCTTC
CASSVSLPGPTSYNEQFF
>.|TRBJ2-2|TRBV5-1|.
TGCGCCAGCAGCTTGGAAGGGGAGGATACCGGGGAGCTGTTTTTT
CASSLEGEDTGELFF
>TRBD1|TRBJ1-1|TRBV10-3|.
TGTGCCATCACGGGACAGGGGGGGGACACTGAAGCTTTCTTT
CAITGQGGDTEAFF
>.|TRBJ2-1|TRBV11-1|.
TGTGCCAGCAGCTTAAGAGGGCCGACGAGTTCCTACAATGAGCAGTTCTTC
CASSLRGPTSSYNEQFF
>TRBD2|TRBJ2-1|TRBV27|.
TGTGCCAGCAGTTCCCCCCGACTAGCGGGGGGCCGGGGTGAGCAGTTCTTC
CASSSPRLAGGRGEQFF
>.|TRBJ2-3|TRBV9|few
TGTGCCAGCAGGGGGCCAACACCGACAGATACGCAGTATTTT
CASRGPTPTDTQYF
>TRBD2|TRBJ2-2|TRBV2|.
TGTGCCAGTGTGCCGGGACTAGTCGCCGGGGAGCTGTTTTTT
CASVPGLVAGELFF
>.|TRBJ2-3|TRBV7-3|.
TGTGCCAGCAGCTTAAGGACGGGGAAGGATACGCAGTATTTT
CASSLRTGKDTQYF
>.|TRBJ1-5|TRBV15|.
TGTGCCACCAGCAGAGTATGGGGGGCCCCTACCAGAATAAACAATCAGCCCCAGCATTTT
CATSRVWGAPTRINNQPQHF
>TRBD1|TRBJ2-5|TRBV5-1|.
TGCGCCAGCAGCCTGGGGACAGGGCAAGAGACCCAGTACTTC
CASSLGTGQETQYF
>.|TRBJ2-7|TRBV7-8|.
TGTGCCAGCAGCCCAGGGACTGGTTTCCTTTACGAGCAGTACTTC
CASSPGTGFLYEQYF
>.|TRBJ2-3|TRBV9|.
TGTGCCAGCAGCGTACGGTCGACGAGGGATTTGGGAGATACGCAGTATTTT
CASSVRSTRDLGDTQYF
>.|TRBJ1-2|TRBV6-1|.
TGTGCCAGCAGTCACGGGACCCACTATGGCTACACCTTC
CASSHGTHYGYTF
>TRBD1|TRBJ2-7|TRBV5-4|.
TGTGCCAGCAGCCTCGGGACAGCCGAGAACGAGCAGTACTTC
CASSLGTAENEQYF
>TRBD1|TRBJ1-1|TRBV28|.
TGTGCCAGCAGAAGTGGACAGGGGGACACTGAAGCTTTCTTT
CASRSGQGDTEAFF
>.|TRBJ2-7|TRBV7-2|.
TGTGCCAGCAGCCAGGACTGGGGTACCTACGAGCAGTACTTC
CASSQDWGTYEQYF
>.|TRBJ2-7|TRBV19|.
TGTGCCAGTTCGCAGGCGGGGACCTACGAGCAGTACTTC
CASSQAGTYEQYF
>.|TRBJ2-7|TRBV10-2|.
TGCGCCAGCAGTGAAGGGCAGGCGGACTCCTACGAGCAGTACTTC
CASSEGQADSYEQYF
>.|TRBJ2-7|TRBV5-6|.
TGTGCCAGCAGCTTGCCGGGCCCCTACGAGCAGTACTTC
CASSLPGPYEQYF
>.|TRBJ2-1|TRBV9|.
TGTGCCAGCAGCGTAGCCTATGAGCAGTTCTTC
CASSVAYEQFF
>.|TRBJ2-7|TRBV27|.
TGTGCCAGCAGTCCCGCGGGGGCGCGGTACGAGCAGTACTTC
CASSPAGARYEQYF
>.|TRBJ2-5|TRBV9|.
TGTGCCAGCAGCATTGGACAGCAAGAGACCCAGTACTTC
CASSIGQQETQYF
>.|TRBJ1-2|TRBV5-5|.
TGTGCCAGCAGCTTGGTGGGGGCAGTCTATGGCTACACCTTC
CASSLVGAVYGYTF
>.|TRBJ2-5|TRBV2|.
TGTGCCAGCAGTGAAGCCAGCCAGAGGGGAGAGACCCAGTACTTC
CASSEASQRGETQYF
>.|TRBJ2-4|TRBV21-1|.
TGTGCCAGCAGCAACGGGGAGGCCAAAAACATTCAGTACTTC
CASSNGEAKNIQYF
>.|TRBJ2-3|TRBV29-1|.
TGCAGCGTTGAAAGTCTAGTGGGGGATCATACGCAGTATTTT
CSVESLVGDHTQYF
>.|TRBJ2-4|TRBV25-1|.
TGTGCCAGCAGTGGCGGTTACCTGGAAAACATTCAGTACTTC
CASSGGYLENIQYF
>.|TRBJ1-2|TRBV5-8|.
TGTGCCAGCCCCAGGGAGGACCCTGGGGGCTACACCTTC
CASPREDPGGYTF
>.|TRBJ2-5|TRBV2|.
TGTGCCACCCAACGGAGGGGGCAGAGGGAGACCCAGTACTTC
CATQRRGQRETQYF
>TRBD1|TRBJ1-4|TRBV5-4|.
TGTGCCAGCAGCAACAGGGGCCGCGTGAGTGAAAAACTGTTTTTT
CASSNRGRVSEKLFF
>.|TRBJ1-1|TRBV9|.
TGTGCCAGCAGCGCCATCAATCCCGCCGGGAACACTGAAGCTTTCTTT
CASSAINPAGNTEAFF
>TRBD1|TRBJ1-4|TRBV18|.
TGTGCCAGCTCACTTCCCAGGGGGACAGCTAATGAAAAACTGTTTTTT
CASSLPRGTANEKLFF
>TRBD1|TRBJ1-4|TRBV18|.
TGTGCCAGCTCACCCGGGACAGGAGAAGAAAAACTGTTTTTT
CASSPGTGEEKLFF
>TRBD1|TRBJ1-1|TRBV5-3|.
TGTGCCAGAAGCTCGGACCGGGACAGGGCCCGGTCCACTGAAGCTTTCTTT
CARSSDRDRARSTEAFF
>TRBD1|TRBJ2-7|TRBV7-8|.
TGTGCCAGCAGCTCAAGGGGGACAGATAGCTCCTACGAGCAGTACTTC
CASSSRGTDSSYEQYF
>.|TRBJ1-1|TRBV5-1|.
TGCGCCAGCAGTCGACAGGTTGCGAACACTGAAGCTTTCTTT
CASSRQVANTEAFF
>.|TRBJ2-2|TRBV7-8|.
TGTGCCAGCAGCCAAGGGGCCGGGGAGCTGTTTTTT
CASSQGAGELFF
>TRBD1|TRBJ2-3|TRBV18|.
TGTGCCAGCTCACCAACCGGGACAGGGGGCACAGATACGCAGTATTTT
CASSPTGTGGTDTQYF
>TRBD1|TRBJ1-3|TRBV10-2|.
TGCGCCAGTCGGACAGGCTCTGGAAACACCATATATTTT
CASRTGSGNTIYF
>.|TRBJ1-2|TRBV18|.
TGTGCCAGCTCACCAGGCAACGACTACACCTTC
CASSPGNDYTF
>.|TRBJ1-1|TRBV14|once
TGTGCCAGCAGCCCGGGGGCGCCGGGTACTGAAGCTTTCTTT
CASSPGAPGTEAFF
>.|TRBJ2-1|TRBV6-1|.
TGTGCCAGCAGATTCAATGAGCAGTTCTTC
CASRFNEQFF
>.|TRBJ1-5|TRBV4-1|.
TGCGCCAGCAGCCAAGATGGCTCGGCGGTTACCAATCAGCCCCAGCATTTT
CASSQDGSAVTNQPQHF